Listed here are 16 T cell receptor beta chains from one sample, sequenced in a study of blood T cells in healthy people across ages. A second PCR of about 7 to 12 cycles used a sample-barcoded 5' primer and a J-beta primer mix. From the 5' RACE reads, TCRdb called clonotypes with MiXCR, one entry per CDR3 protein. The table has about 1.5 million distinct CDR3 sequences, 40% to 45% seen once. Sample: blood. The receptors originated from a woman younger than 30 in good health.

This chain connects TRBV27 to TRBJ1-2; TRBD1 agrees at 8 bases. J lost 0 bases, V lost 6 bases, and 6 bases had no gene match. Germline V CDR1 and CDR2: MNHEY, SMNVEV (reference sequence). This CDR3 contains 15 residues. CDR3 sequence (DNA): TGTGCCAGCAGGGGGACAGGCCTTTCTAACTATGGCTACACCTTC. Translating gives CASRGTGLSNYGYTF.

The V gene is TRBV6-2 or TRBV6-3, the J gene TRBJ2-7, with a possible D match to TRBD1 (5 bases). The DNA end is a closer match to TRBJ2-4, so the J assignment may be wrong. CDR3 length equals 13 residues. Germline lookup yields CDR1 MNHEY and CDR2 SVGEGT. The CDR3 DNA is TGTGCCAGCAGTTACTGGGGCACACCCATTCAGTACTTC. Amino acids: CASSYWGTPIQYF.

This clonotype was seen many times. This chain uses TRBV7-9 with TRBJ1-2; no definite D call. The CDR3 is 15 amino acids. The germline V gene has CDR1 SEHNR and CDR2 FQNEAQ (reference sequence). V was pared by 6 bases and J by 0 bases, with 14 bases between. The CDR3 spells CASSILGGANYGYTF. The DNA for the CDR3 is TGTGCCAGCAGTATCCTGGGCGGCGCTAACTATGGCTACACCTTC.

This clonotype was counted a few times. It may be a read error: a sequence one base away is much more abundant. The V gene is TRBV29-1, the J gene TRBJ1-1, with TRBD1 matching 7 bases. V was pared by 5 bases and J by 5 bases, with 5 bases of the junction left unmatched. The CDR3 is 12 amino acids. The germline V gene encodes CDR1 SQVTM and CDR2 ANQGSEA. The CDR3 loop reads CSVCQGETEAFF. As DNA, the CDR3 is TGCAGCGTTTGCCAGGGGGAAACTGAAGCTTTCTTT.

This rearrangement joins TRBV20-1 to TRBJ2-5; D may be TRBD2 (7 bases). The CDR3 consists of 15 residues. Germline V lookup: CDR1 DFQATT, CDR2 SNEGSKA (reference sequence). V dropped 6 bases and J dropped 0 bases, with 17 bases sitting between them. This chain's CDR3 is CSAKRGEGNQETQYF. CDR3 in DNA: TGCAGTGCAAAAAGGGGGGAGGGAAACCAAGAGACCCAGTACTTC.

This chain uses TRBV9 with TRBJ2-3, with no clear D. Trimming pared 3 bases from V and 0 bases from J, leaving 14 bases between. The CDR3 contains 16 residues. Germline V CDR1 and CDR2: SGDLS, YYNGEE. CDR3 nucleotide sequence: TGTGCCAGCAGCGCGTCCTTTAGGTCGAGCACAGATACGCAGTATTTT. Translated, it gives CASSASFRSSTDTQYF.

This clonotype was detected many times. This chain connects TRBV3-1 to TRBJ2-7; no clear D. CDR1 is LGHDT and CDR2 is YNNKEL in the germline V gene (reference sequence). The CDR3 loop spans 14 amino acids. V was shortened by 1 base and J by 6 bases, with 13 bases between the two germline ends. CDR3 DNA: TGTGCCAGCAGCCAAGTCGACCCCTCTAGCGAGCAGTACTTC. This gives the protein CASSQVDPSSEQYF.

CDR3: CASSRDRGSQYF. The CDR3 nucleotides read TGTGCCAGCAGCCGCGACAGGGGGTCGCAGTACTTC. This chain uses TRBV4-2 with TRBJ2-7; TRBD1 matches 9 bases. Germline V gene sequence: CDR1 LGHNA, CDR2 YNFKEQ. The length of the CDR3 is 12 residues. V trimming: 4 bases; J trimming: 9 bases; junction bases outside the gene matches: 4.

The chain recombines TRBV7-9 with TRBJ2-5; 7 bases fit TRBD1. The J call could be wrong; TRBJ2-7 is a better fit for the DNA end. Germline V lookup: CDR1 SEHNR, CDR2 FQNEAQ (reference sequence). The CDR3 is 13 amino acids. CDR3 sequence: CASSHRGLAEQYF. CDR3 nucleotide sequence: TGTGCCAGCAGCCACAGGGGTCTGGCCGAGCAGTACTTC.

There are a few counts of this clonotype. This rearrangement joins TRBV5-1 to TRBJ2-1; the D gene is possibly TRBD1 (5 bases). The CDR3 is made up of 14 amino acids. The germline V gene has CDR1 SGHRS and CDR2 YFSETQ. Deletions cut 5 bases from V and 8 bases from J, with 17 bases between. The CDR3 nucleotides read TGCGCCAGCAGGGACAATCCCCAGGGCTATGAGCAGTTCTTC. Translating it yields CASRDNPQGYEQFF.

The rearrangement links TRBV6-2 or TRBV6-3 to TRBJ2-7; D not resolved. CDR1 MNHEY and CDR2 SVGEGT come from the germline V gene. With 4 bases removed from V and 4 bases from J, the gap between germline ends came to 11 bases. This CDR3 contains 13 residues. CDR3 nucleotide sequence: TGTGCCAGCAGTTTAGATGCCAAATACGAGCAGTACTTC. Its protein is CASSLDAKYEQYF.

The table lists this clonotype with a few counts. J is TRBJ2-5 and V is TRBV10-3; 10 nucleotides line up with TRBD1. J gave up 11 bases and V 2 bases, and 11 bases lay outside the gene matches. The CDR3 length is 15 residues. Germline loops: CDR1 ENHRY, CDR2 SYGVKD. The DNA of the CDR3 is TGTGCCATCAGTGAGCAGGACAGGGGGATAGATGAGCAGTACTTC. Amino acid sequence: CAISEQDRGIDEQYF.

In DNA form, the CDR3 reads TGCAGTGTGGGGCAGGCCTATCTAGCCAAAAACATTCAGTACTTC. Its translation: CSVGQAYLAKNIQYF. V and J are TRBV20-1 and TRBJ2-4, with a possible D match to TRBD1 (5 bases). This CDR3 contains 15 residues. From germline, CDR1 is DFQATT and CDR2 SNEGSKA (reference sequence). V shed 7 bases and J shed 0 bases, with 16 bases lying between them.

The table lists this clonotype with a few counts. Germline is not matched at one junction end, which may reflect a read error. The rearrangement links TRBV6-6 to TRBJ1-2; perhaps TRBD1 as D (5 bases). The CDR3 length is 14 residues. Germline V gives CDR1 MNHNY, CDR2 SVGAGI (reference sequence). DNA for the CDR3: TGTGCCAGTAGTTACTCGGGGCAGGGATCTGGCTACACCTTC. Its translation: CASSYSGQGSGYTF.

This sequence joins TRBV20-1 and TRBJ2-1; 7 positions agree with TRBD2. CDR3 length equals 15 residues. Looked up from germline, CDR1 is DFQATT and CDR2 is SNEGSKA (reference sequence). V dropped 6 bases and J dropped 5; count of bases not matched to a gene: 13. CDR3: CSARGETSNHNEQFF. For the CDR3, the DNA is TGCAGTGCCCGAGGTGAGACTAGCAACCACAATGAGCAGTTCTTC.

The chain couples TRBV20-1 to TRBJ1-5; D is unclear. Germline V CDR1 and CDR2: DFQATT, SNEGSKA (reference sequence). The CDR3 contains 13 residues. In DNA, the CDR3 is TGCAGCACCAGAGTAGGAGTCAATCAGCCCCAGCATTTT. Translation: CSTRVGVNQPQHF.